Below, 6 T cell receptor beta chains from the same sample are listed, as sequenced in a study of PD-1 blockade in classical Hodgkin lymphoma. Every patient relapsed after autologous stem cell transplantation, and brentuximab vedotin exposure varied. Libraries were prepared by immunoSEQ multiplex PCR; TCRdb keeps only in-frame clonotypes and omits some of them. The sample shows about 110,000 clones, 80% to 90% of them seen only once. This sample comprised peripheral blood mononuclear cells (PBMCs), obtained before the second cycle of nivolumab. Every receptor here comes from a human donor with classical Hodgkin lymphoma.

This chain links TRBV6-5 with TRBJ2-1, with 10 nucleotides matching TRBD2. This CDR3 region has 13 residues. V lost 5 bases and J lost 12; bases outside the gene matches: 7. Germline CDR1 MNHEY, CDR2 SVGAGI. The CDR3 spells CASSNRLAGRQFF. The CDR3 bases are TGTGCCAGCAGTAACCGACTAGCGGGCCGGCAGTTCTTC.

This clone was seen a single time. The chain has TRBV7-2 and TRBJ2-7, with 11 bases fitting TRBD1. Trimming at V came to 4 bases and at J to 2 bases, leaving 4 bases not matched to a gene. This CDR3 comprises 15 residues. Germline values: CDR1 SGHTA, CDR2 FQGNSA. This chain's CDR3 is CASSYGTGGTYEQYF. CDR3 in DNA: TGTGCCAGCAGCTACGGGACAGGGGGAACCTACGAGCAGTACTTC.

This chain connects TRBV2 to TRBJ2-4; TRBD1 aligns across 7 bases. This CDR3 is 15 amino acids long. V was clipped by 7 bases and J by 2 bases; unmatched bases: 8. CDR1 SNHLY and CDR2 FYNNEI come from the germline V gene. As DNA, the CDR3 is TGTGCCAGCATCCAACTGGACAGGCCCAAAAACATTCAGTACTTC. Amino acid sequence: CASIQLDRPKNIQYF.

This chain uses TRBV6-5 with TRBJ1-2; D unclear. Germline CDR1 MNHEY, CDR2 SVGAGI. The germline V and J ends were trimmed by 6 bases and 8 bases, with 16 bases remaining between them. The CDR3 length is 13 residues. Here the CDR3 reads CASSTPRSEGYTF. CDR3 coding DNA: TGTGCCAGCAGCACCCCCCGTTCGGAGGGCTACACCTTC.

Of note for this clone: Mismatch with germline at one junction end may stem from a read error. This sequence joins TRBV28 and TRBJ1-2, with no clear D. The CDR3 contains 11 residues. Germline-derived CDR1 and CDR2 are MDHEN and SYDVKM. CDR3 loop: CVSSLGYGYTF. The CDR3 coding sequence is TGTGTCAGCAGCCTAGGGTATGGCTACACCTTC.

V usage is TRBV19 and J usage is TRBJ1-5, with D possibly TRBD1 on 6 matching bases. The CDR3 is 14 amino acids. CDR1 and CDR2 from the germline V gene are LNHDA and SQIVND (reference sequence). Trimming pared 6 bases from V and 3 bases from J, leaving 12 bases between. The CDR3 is CASSLDRSNQPQHF. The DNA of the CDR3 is TGTGCCAGTAGCCTAGACAGGTCCAATCAGCCCCAGCATTTT. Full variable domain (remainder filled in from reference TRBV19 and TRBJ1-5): DGGITQSPKYLFRKEGQNVTLSCEQNLNHDAMYWYRQDPGQGLRLIYYSQIVNDFQKGDIAEGYSVSREKKESFPLTVTSAQKNPTAFYLCASSLDRSNQPQHFGDGTRLSIL.